The TCR beta chain under discussion was sequenced for a study of blood T cell repertoires in COVID-19. At the level of the study: PBMCs, B-cell-depleted T cells, or T cells were the source of the cDNA or gDNA that made up the material.

Deletions cut 4 bases from V and 1 base from J, with 11 bases between. This CDR3 contains 14 residues. Germline assignment: CDR1 SGHRS and CDR2 YFSETQ. Sequencing was performed with immunoSEQ multiplex PCR; in TCRdb, only in-frame clones are kept and a portion is missing. The repertoire holds about 150,000 clones, with around nine tenths as singletons. This TCR derives from a human donor in a cohort sampled during active COVID-19. The chain recombines TRBV5-1 with TRBJ1-1; unclear D gene. Specimen: peripheral blood. CDR3 loop: CASSPREGNTEAFF. CDR3 sequence (DNA): TGCGCCAGCAGCCCCCGGGAGGGGAACACTGAAGCTTTCTTT. Together with reference TRBV5-1 and TRBJ1-1, the CDR3 gives the full variable domain: KAGVTQTPRYLIKTRGQQVTLSCSPISGHRSVSWYQQTPGQGLQFLFEYFSETQRNKGNFPGRFSGRQFSNSRSEMNVSTLELGDSALYLCASSPREGNTEAFFGQGTRLTVV.